The 8 T cell receptor beta chains below were found in one sample sequenced in a study of T cell repertoires in cytomegalovirus infection. TCRdb processed the reads anew with MiXCR; each CDR3 protein has one entry. The table includes 250,000 or so distinct CDR3 sequences, about 15% detected once. The sample consisted of CD8+ T cells from PBMCs. The receptors were sampled from a human donor in good health (CMV status not recorded). Some clones in this sample may be carry-over from other donors' samples.

The gene calls are TRBV5-1 and TRBJ1-2; 11 bases are shared with TRBD1. The V segment lost 0 bases and the J segment 0 bases; nucleotides outside the gene matches: 4. This CDR3 has 17 amino acids. The V gene's germline CDR1 is SGHRS and CDR2 YFSETQ. The CDR3 coding sequence is TGCGCCAGCAGCTTGGAGGGACAGGGGGTTGCTAACTATGGCTACACCTTC. Protein sequence: CASSLEGQGVANYGYTF.

The rearrangement links TRBV5-5 to TRBJ1-1; 7 nucleotides line up with TRBD1. The length of the CDR3 is 15 residues. Unmatched junction bases numbered 12, after V lost 4 bases and J lost 6 bases. The germline CDR1 and CDR2 sequences are SGHKS and YYEKEE (reference sequence). The CDR3 DNA follows: TGTGCCAGCAGCATCCGGACAGGCGGGTCTGCTGAAGCTTTCTTT. Amino acid sequence: CASSIRTGGSAEAFF.

This clonotype appeared a few times. The chain links TRBV2 to TRBJ1-2, with D possibly matching TRBD1 (5 bases). The V end lost 11 bases, the J end lost 4 bases, and 14 bases lay between the germline ends. CDR1 and CDR2 from the germline V gene are SNHLY and FYNNEI. The CDR3 extends over 12 amino acids. The CDR3 DNA reads as TGTGCCGGCGACGGGGGGGTCTATGGCTACACCTTC. Translating gives CAGDGGVYGYTF.

This clonotype appeared a few times. The chain couples TRBV6-2 or TRBV6-3 to TRBJ2-5, with 7 bases identical to TRBD2. The J segment lost 4 bases and the V segment lost 5 bases, leaving 10 bases of the junction unmatched. The CDR3 contains 15 residues. CDR1 is MNHEY and CDR2 is SVGEGT in the germline V gene. The CDR3, as DNA: TGTGCCAGCAGTCAACGACTAGCAGCACTAGAGACCCAGTACTTC. This encodes CASSQRLAALETQYF.

This clonotype occurred many times. The chain is built from TRBV6-5 and TRBJ2-7, with 7 bases identical to TRBD1. In germline, CDR1 is MNHEY, CDR2 SVGAGI. Germline trimming cut 2 bases from V and 2 bases from J; bases unmatched to any gene: 3. The CDR3 is made up of 14 amino acids. This chain's CDR3 is CASSYRDSAYEQYF. CDR3 bases: TGTGCCAGCAGTTACCGGGACAGCGCCTACGAGCAGTACTTC.

The V gene is TRBV6-6, the J gene TRBJ1-5; no clear D. The CDR3 loop spans 15 amino acids. Trimming stripped 6 bases from V and 6 bases from J, with 18 bases between. The germline CDR1 and CDR2 sequences are MNHNY and SVGAGI (reference sequence). DNA of the CDR3: TGTGCCAGCAGAGAGGGCCCCAATAAGGGTCAGCCCCAGCATTTT. Translated, it gives CASREGPNKGQPQHF.

Ten or more counts support this clonotype. Germline and junction disagree at one end, which may indicate a read error. The chain is built from TRBV7-9 and TRBJ1-1; D possibly corresponds to TRBD1 (6 bases). Germline assignment: CDR1 SEHNR and CDR2 FQNEAQ (reference sequence). The CDR3 is 15 residues long. CDR3 DNA: TGTGCCAGAAGCTTAGTGGGGGGCCCAGGCACTGAAGCTTTCTTT. Its translation: CARSLVGGPGTEAFF.

This clonotype has a handful of counts. The rearrangement links TRBV3-1 to TRBJ2-5; D uncertain. Germline V gene lookup returns CDR1 LGHDT and CDR2 YNNKEL (reference sequence). The CDR3 contains 12 residues. V was trimmed by 0 bases and J by 5 bases, leaving 4 bases between them. Here the CDR3 DNA reads TGTGCCAGCAGCCAAGATCAGGAGACCCAGTACTTC. It translates to CASSQDQETQYF.